This record covers a single T cell receptor (beta chain). This entry comes from a study of OX40 agonist ivuxolimab in advanced cancers. This CDR3 comprises 14 residues. Losses at the gene ends were 6 bases for V and 4 bases for J; bases not matched to a gene: 6. Germline loops: CDR1 MDHEN, CDR2 SYDVKM. Here immunoSEQ multiplex PCR was the method, and the copy in TCRdb shows in-frame clones only, minus some. This sample has about 30,000 clones, with about 86% found just once. The V and J genes are TRBV28 and TRBJ2-1, with TRBD2 identical over 7 bases. The clonotype comes from an adult with an advanced solid tumor such as melanoma, head and neck, liver or kidney cancer. Specimen: CD4+ or CD8+ T cells sorted from blood, collected in a trial of the OX40 agonist ivuxolimab. The CDR3 DNA sequence: TGTGCCAGCAGGGCGGGGGTCTTTTACAATGAGCAGTTCTTC. Its protein is CASRAGVFYNEQFF.